This T cell receptor beta chain comes out of a study of beta chain features in type 1 diabetes. This clone showed up just a few times. What it binds is not known. Overall study findings and caveats: A pattern of fewer insertions and more deletions at VDJ junctions was seen in type 1 diabetes patients. TCRB CDR3s were moderately but significantly shorter in Type 1 diabetes patients in all four CD4+ subsets.

Isolated RNA was reverse transcribed in full, so expressed TCRB transcripts were sequenced. The data were produced by immunoSEQ multiplex PCR, yet TCRdb's version contains in-frame clones alone and is incomplete. The data hold around 360,000 clones, with around 13% observed a single time. Using CD45RO/CCR7/CD25/CD127/CD95/CD27, CD4+ naive, central memory, regulatory and stem cell-like memory cells were sorted. Purity of each sorted population was above 95%. Per the germline V gene, CDR1 is SGHTA and CDR2 is FQGNSA. This CDR3 is built from 13 residues. V lost 5 bases, J lost 8 bases, and 13 bases lay in between.

The chain has TRBV7-2 and TRBJ2-1; D perhaps matches TRBD2 (6 bases). The material sequenced was naive CD4+ T cells from blood. The clonotype was recovered from a woman aged 18-29 years with type 1 diabetes. CDR3 nucleotides: TGTGCCAGCAGCCAACGCGGGGTAGATGAGCAGTTCTTC. Its protein product is CASSQRGVDEQFF.